The entry that follows covers one T cell receptor (beta chain) sequence. The antigen remains undetermined. CDR1 and CDR2 from the germline V gene are MNHEY and SMNVEV (reference sequence). The length of the CDR3 is 12 residues. The PCR was carried out with 60 Vbeta primers and 13 Jbeta primers. The table came from immunoSEQ multiplex PCR; TCRdb's copy has only in-frame clones and leaves some out. The sample carries 75,000 to 95,000 clones, over 65% recorded once. These data are taken from a study of cytomegalovirus exposure and HLA in healthy donors. Study-level points and caveats: Cytomegalovirus-associated status was assigned to approximately 160 TCR beta chains.

The material sequenced was PBMCs. The rearrangement joins TRBV27 to TRBJ2-5; 7 bases map to TRBD1. The closer fit of TRBJ2-7 to the DNA end suggests the J call may be wrong. The clonotype comes from a woman in her thirties or forties in good health and CMV-seropositive. CDR3 residues: CASKGPGGEQYF. The CDR3 DNA reads as TGTGCCAGCAAGGGCCCAGGGGGCGAGCAGTACTTC.